One sample yielded the 12 T cell receptor beta chains listed below, sequenced in a study of T cells after yellow fever vaccination. TCRdb ran MiXCR on the 5' RACE reads and lists one entry per CDR3 protein. This sample has fewer than 400,000 distinct CDR3 sequences; around 6.4% occur once, and the top ten carry over 12%. The source material was PBMCs, sampled 5 days after the yellow fever booster vaccination. These receptors came from a man aged 25 to 40 who received the YFV17D yellow fever vaccine.

Ten or more counts support this clonotype. This rearrangement joins TRBV20-1 to TRBJ2-1; TRBD2 matches 13 bases. The germline V gene has CDR1 DFQATT and CDR2 SNEGSKA (reference sequence). The V and J ends lost 5 bases and 9 bases, in that order; junction bases with no gene match: 7. CDR3 length equals 14 residues. CDR3 nucleotides: TGCAGTGCTGTTCCACTAGCGGGAGGGCGTGAGCAGTTCTTC. This translates into CSAVPLAGGREQFF.

This clonotype was picked up many times. The chain has TRBV29-1 and TRBJ2-1, with 13 nucleotides matching TRBD2. In germline, CDR1 is SQVTM, CDR2 ANQGSEA. Trimming cost V 6 bases and J 2 bases; bases outside gene matches: 10. This CDR3 spans 17 amino acids. This CDR3 is CSVRGGTSGTPYNEQFF. CDR3 sequence (DNA): TGCAGCGTGCGGGGGGGGACTAGCGGGACCCCCTACAATGAGCAGTTCTTC.

This clonotype was counted ten times or more. The rearrangement uses TRBV15 and TRBJ1-3; weak D call: TRBD1 (5 bases). CDR3 length: 15 amino acids. In germline, CDR1 is LNHNV, CDR2 YYDKDF (reference sequence). V was pared by 5 bases and J by 2 bases, with 13 bases between. The CDR3 DNA sequence: TGTGCCACCAGCTCCCGCGGGACTCCTGGAAACACCATATATTTT. Its protein product is CATSSRGTPGNTIYF.

This clonotype was detected ten times or more. The chain recombines TRBV5-1 with TRBJ2-7, with a possible D match to TRBD1 (5 bases). CDR3 length equals 13 residues. Germline V CDR1 and CDR2: SGHRS, YFSETQ. The ends were cut back, 2 bases at V and 2 bases at J, with 8 bases in the middle. The CDR3 sequence is CASSFLGAYEQYF. In nucleotides, the CDR3 is TGCGCCAGCAGCTTTTTAGGGGCCTACGAGCAGTACTTC. The whole variable domain, remainder taken from reference TRBV5-1 and TRBJ2-7, is KAGVTQTPRYLIKTRGQQVTLSCSPISGHRSVSWYQQTPGQGLQFLFEYFSETQRNKGNFPGRFSGRQFSNSRSEMNVSTLELGDSALYLCASSFLGAYEQYFGPGTRLTVT.

This clonotype appeared many times. The chain couples TRBV20-1 to TRBJ1-6, with a weak D call TRBD1 (6 bases). CDR1 and CDR2 (germline): DFQATT, SNEGSKA (reference sequence). V gave up 0 bases and J gave up 7 bases, with 16 bases separating them. The CDR3 loop spans 16 amino acids. CDR3 nucleotides: TGCAGTGCTAGAGACACCGGCAGGGGCGGAAATTCACCCCTCCACTTT. This translates into CSARDTGRGGNSPLHF.

This clonotype was observed a handful of times. The chain combines TRBV29-1 with TRBJ2-1; D possibly corresponds to TRBD2 (5 bases). Trimming left V 4 bases short and J 6 bases short, with 16 bases between. The germline gives CDR1 SQVTM, CDR2 ANQGSEA. CDR3 length: 14 residues. The CDR3: CSVAPSTRTNEQFF. DNA of the CDR3: TGCAGCGTTGCCCCTTCAACTAGGACCAATGAGCAGTTCTTC.

The chain uses TRBV3-1 and TRBJ1-1, with 9 positions matching TRBD1. This CDR3 comprises 13 residues. V lost 3 bases to trimming and J lost 10 bases; unmatched junction nucleotides: 6. Germline V CDR1 and CDR2: LGHDT, YNNKEL (reference sequence). The CDR3 is CASSHGQGIPAFF. The CDR3 DNA is TGTGCCAGCAGCCACGGACAGGGGATTCCAGCTTTCTTT.

This clonotype was counted a few times. The rearrangement uses TRBV7-8 and TRBJ2-7; TRBD1 matches 7 bases. This CDR3 is built from 13 residues. V shed 3 bases, J shed 6 bases, and the junction held 5 bases outside the gene matches. Germline lookup yields CDR1 SGHVS and CDR2 FQNEAQ. The CDR3 loop is CASSLDRLFEQYF. The CDR3 bases are TGTGCCAGCAGCTTGGACAGGCTTTTCGAGCAGTACTTC.

At least ten counts were recorded for this clonotype. The chain has TRBV20-1 and TRBJ2-7; D might be TRBD2 (7 bases). This CDR3 spans 14 amino acids. Germline CDR1 is DFQATT and CDR2 is SNEGSKA (reference sequence). V gave up 0 bases and J gave up 6 bases, with 15 bases separating them. This chain's CDR3 is CSARDGRGGVEQYF. In DNA, the CDR3 is TGCAGTGCTAGAGATGGAAGGGGGGGGGTCGAGCAGTACTTC.

This clonotype was detected many times. The chain employs TRBV2 and TRBJ2-1; D not certain. The germline V and J ends were trimmed by 3 bases and 8 bases, with 14 bases remaining between them. The CDR3 sequence is 14 residues long. CDR1 is SNHLY, CDR2 FYNNEI, per germline. DNA for the CDR3: TGTGCCAGCAGTGAGAGGTTTGGCGCCGATGAGCAGTTCTTC. Its protein product is CASSERFGADEQFF.

The gene calls are TRBV3-1 and TRBJ1-5; tentatively, D is TRBD1 (5 bases). The ends were cut back, 4 bases at V and 4 bases at J, with 11 bases in the middle. The CDR3 has 14 amino acids. The germline CDR1 and CDR2 sequences are LGHDT and YNNKEL (reference sequence). The CDR3 loop reads CASSRSRVNQPQHF. The CDR3 DNA sequence: TGTGCCAGCAGCCGAAGCAGGGTGAATCAGCCCCAGCATTTT.

V usage is TRBV20-1 and J usage is TRBJ2-1; 7 bases agree with TRBD2. This CDR3 contains 16 residues. Germline V gene sequence: CDR1 DFQATT, CDR2 SNEGSKA (reference sequence). The V and J ends lost 1 base and 3 bases, in that order; junction bases with no gene match: 9. CDR3 sequence: CSARAGGSGNYNEQFF. For the CDR3, the DNA is TGCAGTGCTAGAGCCGGCGGAAGCGGGAACTACAATGAGCAGTTCTTC.